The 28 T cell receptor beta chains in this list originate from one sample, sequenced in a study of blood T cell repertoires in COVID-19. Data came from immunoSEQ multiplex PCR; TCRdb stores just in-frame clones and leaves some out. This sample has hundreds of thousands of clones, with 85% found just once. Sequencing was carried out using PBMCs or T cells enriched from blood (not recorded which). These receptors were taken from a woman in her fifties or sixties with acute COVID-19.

The chain's CDR3 is CASSTPRLDSNEQFF. The CDR3 nucleotides are TGTGCCAGCAGTACCCCTCGACTAGACAGCAATGAGCAGTTCTTC. The V call is TRBV6-2 or TRBV6-3, the J call TRBJ2-1; tentative D call: TRBD2 (6 bases). CDR3 length: 15 amino acids. V was cut by 5 bases and J by 6 bases, with 17 bases left in between. Germline V gene sequence: CDR1 MNHEY, CDR2 SVGEGT.

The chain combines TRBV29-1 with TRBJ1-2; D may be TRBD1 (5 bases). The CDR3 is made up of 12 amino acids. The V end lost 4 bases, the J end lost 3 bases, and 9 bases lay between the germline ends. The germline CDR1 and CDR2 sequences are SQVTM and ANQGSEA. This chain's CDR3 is CSVVRGDYGYTF. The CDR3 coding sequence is TGCAGCGTTGTAAGGGGCGACTATGGCTACACCTTC. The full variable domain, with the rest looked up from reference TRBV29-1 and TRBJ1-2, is SAVISQKPSRDICQRGTSLTIQCQVDSQVTMMFWYRQQPGQSLTLIATANQGSEATYESGFVIDKFPISRPNLTFSTLTVSNMSPEDSSIYLCSVVRGDYGYTFGSGTRLTVV.

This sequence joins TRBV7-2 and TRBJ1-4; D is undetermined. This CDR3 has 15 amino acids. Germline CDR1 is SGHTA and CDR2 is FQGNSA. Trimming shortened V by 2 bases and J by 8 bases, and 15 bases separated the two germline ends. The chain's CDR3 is CASSLNGLSQEKLFF. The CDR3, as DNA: TGTGCCAGCAGCTTAAACGGACTGTCACAAGAAAAACTGTTTTTT.

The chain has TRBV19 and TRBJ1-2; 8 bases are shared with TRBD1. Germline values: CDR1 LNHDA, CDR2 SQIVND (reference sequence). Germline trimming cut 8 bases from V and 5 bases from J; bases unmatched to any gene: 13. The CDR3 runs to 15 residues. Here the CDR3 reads CASGAGTGVLYGYTF. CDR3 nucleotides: TGTGCCAGTGGGGCCGGGACAGGAGTTCTTTATGGCTACACCTTC.

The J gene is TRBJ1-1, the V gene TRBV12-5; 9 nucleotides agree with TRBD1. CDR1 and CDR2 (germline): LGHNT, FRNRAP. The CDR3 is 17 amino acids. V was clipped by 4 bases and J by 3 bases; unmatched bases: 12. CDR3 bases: TGTGCTAGTGGTTCCAGCATCCGGACAGGGGCGGACACTGAAGCTTTCTTT. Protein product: CASGSSIRTGADTEAFF. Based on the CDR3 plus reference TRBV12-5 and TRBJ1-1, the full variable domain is DARVTQTPRHKVTEMGQEVTMRCQPILGHNTVFWYRQTMMQGLELLAYFRNRAPLDDSGMPKDRFSAEMPDATLATLKIQPSEPRDSAVYFCASGSSIRTGADTEAFFGQGTRLTVV.

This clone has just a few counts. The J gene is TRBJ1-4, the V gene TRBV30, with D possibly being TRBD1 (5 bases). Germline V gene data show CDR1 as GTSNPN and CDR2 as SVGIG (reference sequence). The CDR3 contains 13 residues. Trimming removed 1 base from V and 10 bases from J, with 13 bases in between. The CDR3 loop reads CAWSEQGGRKLFF. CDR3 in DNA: TGTGCCTGGAGTGAGCAGGGTGGAAGAAAACTGTTTTTT.

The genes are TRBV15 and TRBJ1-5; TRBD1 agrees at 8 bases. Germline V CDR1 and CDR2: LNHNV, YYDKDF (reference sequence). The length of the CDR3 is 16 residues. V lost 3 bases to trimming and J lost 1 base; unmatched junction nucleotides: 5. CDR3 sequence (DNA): TGTGCCACCAGCAGTAGGCAGGGGGCGAGCAATCAGCCCCAGCATTTT. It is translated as CATSSRQGASNQPQHF.

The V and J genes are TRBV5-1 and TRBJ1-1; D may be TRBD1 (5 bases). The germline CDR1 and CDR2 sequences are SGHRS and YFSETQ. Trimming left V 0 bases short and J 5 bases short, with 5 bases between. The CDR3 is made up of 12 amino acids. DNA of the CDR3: TGCGCCAGCAGCTTGGGACAGACTGAAGCTTTCTTT. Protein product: CASSLGQTEAFF.

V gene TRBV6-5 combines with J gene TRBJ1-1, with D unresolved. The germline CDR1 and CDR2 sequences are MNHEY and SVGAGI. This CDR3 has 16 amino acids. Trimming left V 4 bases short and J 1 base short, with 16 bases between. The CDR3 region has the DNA TGTGCCAGCAGTTTCAGCGTTCTTGAGGGGAACACTGAAGCTTTCTTT. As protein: CASSFSVLEGNTEAFF.

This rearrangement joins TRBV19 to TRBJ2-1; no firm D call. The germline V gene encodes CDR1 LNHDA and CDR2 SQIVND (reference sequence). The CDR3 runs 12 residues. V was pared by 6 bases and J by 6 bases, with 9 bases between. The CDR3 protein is CASSLSANEQFF. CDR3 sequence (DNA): TGTGCCAGTAGCCTATCCGCCAATGAGCAGTTCTTC.

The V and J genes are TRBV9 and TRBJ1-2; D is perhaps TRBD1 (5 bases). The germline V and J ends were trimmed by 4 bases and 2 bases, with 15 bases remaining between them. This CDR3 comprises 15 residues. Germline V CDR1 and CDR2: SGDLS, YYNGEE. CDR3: CASSSPGWANYGYTF. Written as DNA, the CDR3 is TGTGCCAGCAGCTCCCCAGGGTGGGCGAACTATGGCTACACCTTC.

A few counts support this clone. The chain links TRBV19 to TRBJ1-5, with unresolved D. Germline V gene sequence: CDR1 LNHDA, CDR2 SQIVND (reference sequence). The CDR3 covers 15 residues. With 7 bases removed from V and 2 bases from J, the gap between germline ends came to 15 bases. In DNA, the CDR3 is TGTGCCAGTACTCCGGTCTCAATTGGCAATCAGCCCCAGCATTTT. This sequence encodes CASTPVSIGNQPQHF.

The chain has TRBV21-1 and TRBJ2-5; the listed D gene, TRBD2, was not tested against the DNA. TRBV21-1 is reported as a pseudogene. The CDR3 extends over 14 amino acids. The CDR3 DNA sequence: TGTGCCAGCAGCAAAGCGGCTAGCTGGGAGACCCAGTACTTC. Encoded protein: CASSKAASWETQYF.

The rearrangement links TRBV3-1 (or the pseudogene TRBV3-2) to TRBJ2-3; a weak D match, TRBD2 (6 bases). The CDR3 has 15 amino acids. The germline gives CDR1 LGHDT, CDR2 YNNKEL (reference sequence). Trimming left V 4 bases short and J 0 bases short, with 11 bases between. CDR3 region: CASSLGGDSTDTQYF. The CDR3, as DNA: TGTGCCAGCAGCCTTGGAGGGGACAGCACAGATACGCAGTATTTT.

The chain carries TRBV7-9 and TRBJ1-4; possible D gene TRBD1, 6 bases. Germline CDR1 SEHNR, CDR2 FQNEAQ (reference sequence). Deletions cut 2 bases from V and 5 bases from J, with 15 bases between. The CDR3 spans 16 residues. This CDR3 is CASSLYGGGLNEKLFF. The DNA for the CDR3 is TGTGCCAGCAGCTTATATGGGGGCGGGTTGAATGAAAAACTGTTTTTT.

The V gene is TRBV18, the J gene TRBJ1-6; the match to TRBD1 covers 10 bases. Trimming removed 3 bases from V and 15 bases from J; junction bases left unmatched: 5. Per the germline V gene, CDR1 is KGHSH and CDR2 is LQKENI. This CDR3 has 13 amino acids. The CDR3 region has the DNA TGTGCCAGCTCACCGGGACAGGGGTCCTACCTCCACTTT. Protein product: CASSPGQGSYLHF.

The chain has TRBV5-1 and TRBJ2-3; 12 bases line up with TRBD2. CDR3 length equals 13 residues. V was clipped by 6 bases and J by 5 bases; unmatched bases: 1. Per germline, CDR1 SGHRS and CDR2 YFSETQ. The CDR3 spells CASKLAGGDTQYF. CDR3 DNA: TGCGCCAGCAAACTAGCGGGGGGAGATACGCAGTATTTT.

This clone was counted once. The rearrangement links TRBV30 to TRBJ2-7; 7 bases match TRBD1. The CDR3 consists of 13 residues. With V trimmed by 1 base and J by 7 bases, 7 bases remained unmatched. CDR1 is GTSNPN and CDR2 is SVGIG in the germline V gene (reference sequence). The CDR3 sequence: CAWSGQGMEEQYF. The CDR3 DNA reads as TGTGCCTGGAGTGGACAGGGTATGGAAGAGCAGTACTTC.

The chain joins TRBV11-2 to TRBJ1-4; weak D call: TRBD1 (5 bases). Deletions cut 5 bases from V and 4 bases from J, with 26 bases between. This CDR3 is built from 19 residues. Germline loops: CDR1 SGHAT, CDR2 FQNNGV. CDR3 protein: CASSHLTPDRLGGNEKLFF. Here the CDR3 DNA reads TGTGCCAGCAGCCACCTCACCCCAGATCGTTTGGGGGGTAATGAAAAACTGTTTTTT.

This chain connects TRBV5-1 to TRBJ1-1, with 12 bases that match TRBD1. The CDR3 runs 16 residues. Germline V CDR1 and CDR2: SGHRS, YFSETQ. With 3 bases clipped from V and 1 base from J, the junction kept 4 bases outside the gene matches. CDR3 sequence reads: CASSSGTGGPNTEAFF. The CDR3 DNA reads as TGCGCCAGCAGCTCCGGGACAGGGGGCCCGAACACTGAAGCTTTCTTT.

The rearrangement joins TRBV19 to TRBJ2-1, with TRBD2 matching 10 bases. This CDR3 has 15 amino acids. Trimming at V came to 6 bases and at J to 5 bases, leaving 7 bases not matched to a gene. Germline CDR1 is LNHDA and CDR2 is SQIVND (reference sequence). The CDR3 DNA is TGTGCCAGTAGCCCCGGGACTAGCGCCCACAATGAGCAGTTCTTC. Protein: CASSPGTSAHNEQFF.

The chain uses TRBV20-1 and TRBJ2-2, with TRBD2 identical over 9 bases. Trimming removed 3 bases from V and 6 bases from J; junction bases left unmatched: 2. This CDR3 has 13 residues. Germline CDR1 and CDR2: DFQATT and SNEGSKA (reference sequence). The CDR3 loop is CSASLAGPGELFF. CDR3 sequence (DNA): TGCAGTGCTAGTCTAGCGGGGCCCGGGGAGCTGTTTTTT.

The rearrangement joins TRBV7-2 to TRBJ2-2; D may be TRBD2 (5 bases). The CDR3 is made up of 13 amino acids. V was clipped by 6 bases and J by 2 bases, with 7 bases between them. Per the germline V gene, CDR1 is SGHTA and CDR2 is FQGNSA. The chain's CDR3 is CASRRENTGELFF. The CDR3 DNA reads TGTGCCAGCAGGAGGGAAAACACCGGGGAGCTGTTTTTT.

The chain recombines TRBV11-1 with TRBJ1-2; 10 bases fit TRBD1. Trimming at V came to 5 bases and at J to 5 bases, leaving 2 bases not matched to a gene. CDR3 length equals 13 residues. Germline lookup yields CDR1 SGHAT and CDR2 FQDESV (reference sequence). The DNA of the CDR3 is TGTGCCAGCAGCCGACAGGGGGCATATGGCTACACCTTC. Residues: CASSRQGAYGYTF. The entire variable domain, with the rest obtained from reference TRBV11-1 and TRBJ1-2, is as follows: EAEVAQSPRYKITEKSQAVAFWCDPISGHATLYWYRQILGQGPELLVQFQDESVVDDSQLPKDRFSAERLKGVDSTLKIQPAELGDSAMYLCASSRQGAYGYTFGSGTRLTVV.

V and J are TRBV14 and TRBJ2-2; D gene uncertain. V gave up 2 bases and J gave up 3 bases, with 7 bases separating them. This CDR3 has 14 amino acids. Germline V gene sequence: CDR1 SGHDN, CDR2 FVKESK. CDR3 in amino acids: CASSQLPDTGELFF. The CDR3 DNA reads TGTGCCAGCAGCCAACTCCCCGACACCGGGGAGCTGTTTTTT.

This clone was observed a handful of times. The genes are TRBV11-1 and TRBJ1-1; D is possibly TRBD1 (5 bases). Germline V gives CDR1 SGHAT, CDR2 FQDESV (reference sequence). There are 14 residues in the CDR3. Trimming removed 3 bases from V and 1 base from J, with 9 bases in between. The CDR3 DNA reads TGTGCCAGCAGCTTTAGACAGCAGAACACTGAAGCTTTCTTT. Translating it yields CASSFRQQNTEAFF.

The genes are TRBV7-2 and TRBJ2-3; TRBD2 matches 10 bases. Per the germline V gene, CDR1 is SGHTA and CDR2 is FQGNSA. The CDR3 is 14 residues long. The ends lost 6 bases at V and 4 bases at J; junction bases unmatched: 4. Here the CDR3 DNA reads TGTGCCAGCAGACTAGCGGGGCGGGCAGATACGCAGTATTTT. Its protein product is CASRLAGRADTQYF.

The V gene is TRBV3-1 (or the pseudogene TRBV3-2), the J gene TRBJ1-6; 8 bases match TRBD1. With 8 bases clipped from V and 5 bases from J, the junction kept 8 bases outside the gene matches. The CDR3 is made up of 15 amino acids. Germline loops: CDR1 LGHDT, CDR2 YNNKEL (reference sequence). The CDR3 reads CASGGQGVDNSPLHF. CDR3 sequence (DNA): TGTGCCAGCGGTGGACAGGGTGTTGATAATTCACCCCTCCACTTT.